These 25 T cell receptor beta chains share one sample of origin, sequenced in a study of T cell repertoires in cytomegalovirus infection. What these receptors recognize is not known. TCRdb re-called the reads with MiXCR, one entry per CDR3 protein. The sample carries 140,000 to 150,000 distinct CDR3 sequences, 32% recorded once. Sequencing was performed on CD8+ T cells from cultured PBMCs, taken from culture after CMV antigen stimulation. These receptors were taken from a human donor in good health (CMV status not recorded). Some clones in this sample may be carry-over from other donors' samples.

CDR3 coding DNA: TGTGCCTGGAGTGTAGGGGGGGCGAGCAATCAGCCCCAGCATTTT. The encoded protein is CAWSVGGASNQPQHF. The rearrangement links TRBV30 to TRBJ1-5; D perhaps matches TRBD1 (6 bases). The germline V and J ends were trimmed by 0 bases and 1 base, with 10 bases remaining between them. Germline values: CDR1 GTSNPN, CDR2 SVGIG (reference sequence). This CDR3 region has 15 residues.

This clonotype has a handful of counts. This chain connects TRBV7-6 to TRBJ1-4; D not resolved. This CDR3 spans 17 amino acids. Germline CDR1 reads SGHVS; CDR2 reads FNYEAQ. With 1 base removed from V and 0 bases from J, the gap between germline ends came to 12 bases. The CDR3 is CASSLVGAFATNEKLFF. For the CDR3, the DNA is TGTGCCAGCAGCTTAGTGGGCGCCTTTGCAACTAATGAAAAACTGTTTTTT.

In this sample, this clonotype turned up many times. The chain carries TRBV4-1 and TRBJ1-2, with 7 bases aligning to TRBD1. The V gene's germline CDR1 is MGHRA and CDR2 YSYEKL. The CDR3 length is 15 residues. The V and J ends lost 0 bases and 7 bases, in that order; junction bases with no gene match: 8. The CDR3 is CASSQEVTGYAGYTF. For the CDR3, the DNA is TGCGCCAGCAGCCAAGAAGTGACAGGGTATGCTGGCTACACCTTC.

V is TRBV10-3 and J is TRBJ2-7; no firm D call. V was cut by 5 bases and J by 6 bases, with 11 bases left in between. The CDR3 length is 12 residues. Germline CDR1 and CDR2: ENHRY and SYGVKD. This CDR3 is CAISPRTGEQYF. CDR3 nucleotide sequence: TGTGCCATCAGTCCGAGGACGGGCGAGCAGTACTTC.

This chain uses TRBV6-5 with TRBJ1-1, with no clear D. V dropped 8 bases and J dropped 2 bases, with 24 bases sitting between them. This CDR3 comprises 17 residues. Looked up from germline, CDR1 is MNHEY and CDR2 is SVGAGI. The DNA of the CDR3 is TGTGCCAGCGGCCCGGAAGACGTAGGTAGGCTTAACACTGAAGCTTTCTTT. Encoded protein: CASGPEDVGRLNTEAFF.

This clonotype was observed at least ten times. V gene TRBV4-1 combines with J gene TRBJ2-6, with TRBD1 matching 7 bases. The germline V gene encodes CDR1 MGHRA and CDR2 YSYEKL. After removal of 5 bases from V and 11 bases from J, the junction contained 3 bases not matched to a gene. This CDR3 has 12 amino acids. The CDR3 DNA reads TGCGCCAGCAGCGTTCAGGGGGACGTCCTGACTTTC. Translated, it gives CASSVQGDVLTF.

The chain employs TRBV25-1 and TRBJ1-2; weak D call: TRBD1 (6 bases). V lost 3 bases and J lost 5, with 10 bases in between. The CDR3 is made up of 13 amino acids. Per germline, CDR1 MGHDK and CDR2 SYGVNS. Written as DNA, the CDR3 is TGTGCCAGCAGTGATCAGGGGCCTTATGGCTACACCTTC. This sequence encodes CASSDQGPYGYTF.

The chain joins TRBV27 to TRBJ1-1; TRBD1 is a possible D gene (5 bases). The CDR3 loop spans 14 amino acids. CDR1 is MNHEY and CDR2 is SMNVEV in the germline V gene (reference sequence). V was clipped by 6 bases and J by 4 bases, with 15 bases between them. CDR3 region: CASSHRSAGTEAFF. The CDR3 nucleotides are TGTGCCAGCAGCCACAGGAGCGCCGGCACTGAAGCTTTCTTT.

This clonotype has just a few counts. In DNA, the CDR3 is TGTGCCAGCAGCCTACTCCGGGACGGGAACTATGGCTACACCTTC. It specifies CASSLLRDGNYGYTF. The V and J genes are TRBV7-8 and TRBJ1-2, with a tentative D call TRBD1 (5 bases). The V gene's germline CDR1 is SGHVS and CDR2 FQNEAQ. The germline V and J ends were trimmed by 5 bases and 2 bases, with 15 bases remaining between them. There are 15 residues in the CDR3.

This clonotype occurred many times. CDR3 amino acids: CASSLPELRQGLADYNEQFF. In DNA, the CDR3 is TGTGCCAGCAGCTTGCCTGAGTTGCGACAGGGACTAGCGGACTACAATGAGCAGTTCTTC. The chain links TRBV7-8 to TRBJ2-1; 11 nucleotides line up with TRBD2. Trimming at V came to 3 bases and at J to 3 bases, leaving 16 bases not matched to a gene. CDR3 length: 20 amino acids. The germline CDR1 and CDR2 sequences are SGHVS and FQNEAQ.

Only one count was recorded for this clonotype. The V gene is TRBV12-3 or TRBV12-4, the J gene TRBJ1-1; D call uncertain. V lost 4 bases and J 2 bases, leaving 11 bases between the germline ends. This CDR3 comprises 14 residues. CDR3 sequence reads: CASSSFAGNTEAFF. The CDR3 DNA sequence: TGTGCCAGCAGTTCATTCGCTGGTAACACTGAAGCTTTCTTT.

There are a few counts of this clonotype. J is TRBJ2-4 and V is TRBV7-9, with TRBD2 as a possible D gene (5 bases). From germline, CDR1 is SEHNR and CDR2 FQNEAQ (reference sequence). V shed 5 bases and J shed 0 bases, with 17 bases lying between them. The CDR3 loop spans 17 amino acids. The CDR3 coding sequence is TGTGCCAGCAGCCCTCGGGAAGCGTCTCTAGCCAAAAACATTCAGTACTTC. It yields the protein CASSPREASLAKNIQYF. Variable domain in full (rest from reference TRBV7-9 and TRBJ2-4): DTGVSQNPRHKITKRGQNVTFRCDPISEHNRLYWYRQTLGQGPEFLTYFQNEAQLEKSRLLSDRFSAERPKGSFSTLEIQRTEQGDSAMYLCASSPREASLAKNIQYFGAGTRLSVL.

This clonotype came up many times. The chain couples TRBV6-6 to TRBJ2-1; D is undetermined. CDR3 length: 14 amino acids. Trimming left V 4 bases short and J 6 bases short, with 13 bases between. Germline CDR1 MNHNY, CDR2 SVGAGI (reference sequence). CDR3 amino acids: CASSSSPGLNEQFF. In DNA, the CDR3 is TGTGCCAGCAGTTCCAGCCCCGGCCTCAATGAGCAGTTCTTC.

The rearrangement links TRBV2 to TRBJ2-2; 13 bases align to TRBD2. Germline trimming cut 5 bases from V and 6 bases from J; bases unmatched to any gene: 3. The CDR3 has 15 amino acids. In germline, CDR1 is SNHLY, CDR2 FYNNEI. CDR3 DNA sequence: TGTGCCAGCAGTTGGACTAGCGGGGGTTCCGGGGAGCTGTTTTTT. Its translation is CASSWTSGGSGELFF.

V gene TRBV6-8 combines with J gene TRBJ2-7; D tentatively fits TRBD1 or TRBD2 (5 bases each). Between the trimmed V and J ends, which lost 0 bases and 2 bases, there was a span of 8 bases. The CDR3 consists of 14 residues. Per germline, CDR1 MNHGY and CDR2 SAAAGT. CDR3 nucleotide sequence: TGTGCCAGCAGTTACTCGCAGGGAGCCTACGAGCAGTACTTC. Its protein product is CASSYSQGAYEQYF.

The chain combines TRBV7-2 with TRBJ1-1; TRBD1 is a possible D gene (5 bases). V was pared by 3 bases and J by 7 bases, with 18 bases between. CDR3 length: 15 amino acids. Germline CDR1 and CDR2: SGHTA and FQGNSA. The CDR3 nucleotides read TGTGCCAGCAGCTTCCAGGGAGGCTCCCGGGTTGAAGCTTTCTTT. It is translated as CASSFQGGSRVEAFF.

The CDR3: CASSQDRGKFSAHYGYTF. The CDR3 DNA sequence: TGTGCCAGCAGCCAAGATAGGGGCAAGTTCTCGGCCCACTATGGCTACACCTTC. The chain has TRBV14 and TRBJ1-2; a weak D match, TRBD1 (5 bases). Germline lookup yields CDR1 SGHDN and CDR2 FVKESK. Trimming cost V 0 bases and J 3 bases, with 20 bases left between them. The CDR3 loop spans 18 amino acids.

The rearrangement joins TRBV4-1 to TRBJ2-3; 7 bases map to TRBD2. Germline-derived CDR1 and CDR2 are MGHRA and YSYEKL. The CDR3 length is 16 residues. V dropped 1 base and J dropped 7; count of bases not matched to a gene: 11. CDR3 loop: CASSQGEGGGGYTQYF. The CDR3 DNA reads TGCGCCAGCAGCCAAGGAGAGGGCGGCGGGGGATATACGCAGTATTTT.

This clonotype was found a few times. CDR3 protein: CASSPTWDGYTF. DNA of the CDR3: TGTGCCAGCAGCCCCACGTGGGACGGCTACACCTTC. The chain joins TRBV7-2 to TRBJ1-2; tentatively, D is TRBD1 (5 bases). The V end was cut by 5 bases, the J end by 8 bases, with 12 bases between. CDR1 is SGHTA and CDR2 is FQGNSA in the germline V gene. The CDR3 has 12 residues.

This sequence joins TRBV28 and TRBJ1-5; 7 nucleotides agree with TRBD1. Germline CDR1 and CDR2: MDHEN and SYDVKM. This CDR3 is 14 amino acids long. V dropped 3 bases and J dropped 6; count of bases not matched to a gene: 5. The CDR3 DNA reads TGTGCCAGCAGTTTGGGGACAGCGATTCAGCCCCAGCATTTT. It specifies CASSLGTAIQPQHF.

The table lists this clonotype with many counts. The chain joins TRBV7-3 to TRBJ2-1; TRBD2 aligns across 11 bases. CDR3 length: 15 residues. Germline CDR1 and CDR2: SGHTA and FQGTGA. V trimming: 4 bases; J trimming: 3 bases; junction bases outside the gene matches: 2. The DNA of the CDR3 is TGTGCCAGCAGCTCCGGGACTAGCGGCTACAATGAGCAGTTCTTC. Its protein product is CASSSGTSGYNEQFF.

V and J are TRBV15 and TRBJ1-5, with no clear D. CDR1 LNHNV and CDR2 YYDKDF come from the germline V gene (reference sequence). This CDR3 has 12 amino acids. V gave up 0 bases and J gave up 9 bases, with 6 bases separating them. The CDR3 coding sequence is TGTGCCACCAGCAGAGATCAACGGCCCCAGCATTTT. This sequence encodes CATSRDQRPQHF. The entire variable domain, with the rest obtained from reference TRBV15 and TRBJ1-5, is as follows: DAMVIQNPRYQVTQFGKPVTLSCSQTLNHNVMYWYQQKSSQAPKLLFHYYDKDFNNEADTPDNFQSRRPNTSFCFLDIRSPGLGDTAMYLCATSRDQRPQHFGDGTRLSIL.

V usage is TRBV7-8 and J usage is TRBJ2-3; possibly TRBD1 or TRBD2 for D (5 bases each). The V end lost 2 bases, the J end lost 5 bases, and 8 bases lay between the germline ends. Germline V gives CDR1 SGHVS, CDR2 FQNEAQ. The CDR3 has 13 amino acids. This CDR3 reads CASSLKGRDTQYF. Written as DNA, the CDR3 is TGTGCCAGCAGCTTAAAGGGGAGAGATACGCAGTATTTT.

This clonotype was recorded a few times. The V call is TRBV7-9, the J call TRBJ1-2; no definite D call. Per the germline V gene, CDR1 is SEHNR and CDR2 is FQNEAQ (reference sequence). This CDR3 has 15 residues. The ends were cut back, 2 bases at V and 2 bases at J, with 12 bases in the middle. For the CDR3, the DNA is TGTGCCAGCAGCTTAATCCCAGATCTGAACTATGGCTACACCTTC. It translates to CASSLIPDLNYGYTF.

The chain couples TRBV7-4 to TRBJ2-1; 11 nucleotides match TRBD2. Trimming at V came to 1 base and at J to 4 bases, leaving 3 bases not matched to a gene. The germline gives CDR1 SGHVT, CDR2 SQSDAQ. The CDR3 loop spans 16 amino acids. The CDR3 spells CASSLDRLAGYNEQFF. The CDR3 nucleotides read TGTGCCAGCAGCTTAGATCGACTAGCGGGGTACAATGAGCAGTTCTTC. Based on the CDR3 plus reference TRBV7-4 and TRBJ2-1, the full variable domain is GAGVSQSPRYKVAKRGRDVALRCDSISGHVTLYWYRQTLGQGSEVLTYSQSDAQRDKSGRPSGRFSAERPERSVSTLKIQRTEQGDSAVYLCASSLDRLAGYNEQFFGPGTRLTVL.